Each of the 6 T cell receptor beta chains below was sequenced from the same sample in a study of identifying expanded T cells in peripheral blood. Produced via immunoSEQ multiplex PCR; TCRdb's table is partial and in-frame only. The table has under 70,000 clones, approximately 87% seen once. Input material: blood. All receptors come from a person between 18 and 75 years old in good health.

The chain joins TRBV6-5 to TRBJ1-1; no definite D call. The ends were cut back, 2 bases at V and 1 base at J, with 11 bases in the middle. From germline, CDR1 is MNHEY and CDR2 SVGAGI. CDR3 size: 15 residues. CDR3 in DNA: TGTGCCAGCAGTTACGACACCGAAAAGAACACTGAAGCTTTCTTT. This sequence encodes CASSYDTEKNTEAFF.

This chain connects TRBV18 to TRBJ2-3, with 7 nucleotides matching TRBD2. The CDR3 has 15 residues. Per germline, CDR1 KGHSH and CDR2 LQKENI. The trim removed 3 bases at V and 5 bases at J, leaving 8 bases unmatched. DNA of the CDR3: TGTGCCAGCTCACCCCCTAGCGGCTCACGAGATACGCAGTATTTT. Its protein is CASSPPSGSRDTQYF.

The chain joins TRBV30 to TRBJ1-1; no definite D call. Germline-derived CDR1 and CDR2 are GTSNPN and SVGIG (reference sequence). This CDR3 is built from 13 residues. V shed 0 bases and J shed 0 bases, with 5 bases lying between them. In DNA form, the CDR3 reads TGTGCCTGGAGTGTAACCGTGAACACTGAAGCTTTCTTT. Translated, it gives CAWSVTVNTEAFF.

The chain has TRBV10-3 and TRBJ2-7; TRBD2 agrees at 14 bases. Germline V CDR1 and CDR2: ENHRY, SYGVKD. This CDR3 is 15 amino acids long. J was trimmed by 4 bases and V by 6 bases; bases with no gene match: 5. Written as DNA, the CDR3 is TGTGCCATCAGACGACTAGCGGGAGGGCCGTACGAGCAGTACTTC. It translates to CAIRRLAGGPYEQYF.

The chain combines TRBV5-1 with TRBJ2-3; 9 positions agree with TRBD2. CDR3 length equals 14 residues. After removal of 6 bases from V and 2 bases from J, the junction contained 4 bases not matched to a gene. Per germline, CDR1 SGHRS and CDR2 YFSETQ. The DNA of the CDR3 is TGCGCCAGCAAGGGACTAGCAGTCACAGATACGCAGTATTTT. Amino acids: CASKGLAVTDTQYF.

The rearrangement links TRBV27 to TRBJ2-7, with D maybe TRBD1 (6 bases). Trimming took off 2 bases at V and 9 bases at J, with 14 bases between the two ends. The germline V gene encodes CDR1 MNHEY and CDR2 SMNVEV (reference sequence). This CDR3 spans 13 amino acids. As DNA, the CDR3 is TGTGCCAGCAGTTTACTACAGGGCCTAGGGCAGTACTTC. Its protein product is CASSLLQGLGQYF.